The T cell receptor (beta chain) under discussion was sequenced for a study of blood T cells in healthy people across ages. V dropped 8 bases and J dropped 6; count of bases not matched to a gene: 15. The CDR3 covers 16 residues. The V gene's germline CDR1 is SNHLY and CDR2 FYNNEI. For the second PCR, which ran for about 6 to 11 cycles, a sample-barcoded 5' primer and a J-beta primer mix were used. TCRdb independently ran MiXCR on the 5' RACE reads; one entry per CDR3 protein. The sample carries 600,000 to 850,000 distinct CDR3 sequences, approximately 39% recorded once. This TCR derives from a woman aged 55 to 70 in good health. The sequenced sample consisted of blood. This chain joins TRBV2 and TRBJ2-1; 8 bases map to TRBD2. CDR3 DNA sequence: TGTGCCAGCGCCGACGGGGGGGCCTGGTTTAGCAATGAGCAGTTCTTC. It codes for CASADGGAWFSNEQFF.